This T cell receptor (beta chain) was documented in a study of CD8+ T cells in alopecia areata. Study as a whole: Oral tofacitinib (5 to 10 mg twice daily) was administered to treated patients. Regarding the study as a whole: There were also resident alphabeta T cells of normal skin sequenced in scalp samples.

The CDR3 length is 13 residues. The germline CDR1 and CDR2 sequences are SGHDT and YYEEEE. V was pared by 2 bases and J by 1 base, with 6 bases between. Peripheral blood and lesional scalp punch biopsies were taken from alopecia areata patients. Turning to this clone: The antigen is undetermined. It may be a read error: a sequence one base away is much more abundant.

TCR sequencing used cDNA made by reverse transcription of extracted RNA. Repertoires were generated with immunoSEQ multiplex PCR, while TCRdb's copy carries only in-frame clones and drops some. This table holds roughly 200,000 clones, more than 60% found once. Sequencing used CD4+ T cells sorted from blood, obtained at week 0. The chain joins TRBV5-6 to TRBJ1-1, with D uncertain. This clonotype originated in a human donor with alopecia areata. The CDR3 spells CASSFGRNTEAFF. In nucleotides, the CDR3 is TGTGCCAGCAGCTTCGGCAGGAACACTGAAGCTTTCTTT. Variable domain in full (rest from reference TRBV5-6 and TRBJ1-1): DAGVTQSPTHLIKTRGQQVTLRCSPKSGHDTVSWYQQALGQGPQFIFQYYEEEERQRGNFPDRFSGHQFPNYSSELNVNALLLGDSALYLCASSFGRNTEAFFGQGTRLTVV.